What follows are 32 T cell receptor beta chains derived from one specimen sequenced in a study of cytomegalovirus exposure and HLA in healthy donors. It was with 60 Vbeta and 13 Jbeta primers that the PCR ran. Using immunoSEQ multiplex PCR, the repertoire was profiled, and TCRdb retains in-frame clones only, with some absent. The table includes 90,000 to 110,000 clones, roughly 73% detected once. The sequencing input was PBMCs. The receptors here all came from a woman aged 40 to 50 in good health and CMV-seropositive.

V is TRBV7-6 and J is TRBJ1-2; 9 nucleotides match TRBD1. V shed 4 bases and J 8 bases; nucleotides not matched to a gene: 11. Germline assignment: CDR1 SGHVS and CDR2 FNYEAQ. The CDR3 contains 15 residues. The DNA for the CDR3 is TGTGCCAGCAGCTCGCCGGGACAGGGAGATAGGGGCTACACCTTC. It codes for CASSSPGQGDRGYTF.

The CDR3 spells CATSRSIFSRFEDIQYF. The CDR3 DNA is TGTGCCACCAGCAGATCTATTTTCTCTAGATTTGAAGACATTCAGTACTTC. The rearrangement links TRBV15 to TRBJ2-4; D call uncertain. Germline V gives CDR1 LNHNV, CDR2 YYDKDF (reference sequence). The CDR3 spans 17 residues. V was cut by 2 bases and J by 8 bases, with 22 bases left in between.

This chain joins TRBV27 and TRBJ1-4; TRBD1 aligns across 9 bases. The V segment lost 5 bases and the J segment 7 bases; nucleotides outside the gene matches: 11. This CDR3 spans 16 amino acids. Germline V lookup: CDR1 MNHEY, CDR2 SMNVEV (reference sequence). The CDR3 here is CASSPLYRGPSEKLFF. The CDR3 nucleotides are TGTGCCAGCAGTCCCCTATACAGGGGGCCGAGTGAAAAACTGTTTTTT.

The chain has TRBV4-1 and TRBJ1-5; tentative D call: TRBD1 (5 bases). V was cut by 1 base and J by 8 bases, with 21 bases left in between. This CDR3 has 17 residues. The germline V gene encodes CDR1 MGHRA and CDR2 YSYEKL. CDR3 sequence reads: CASSQVVLVQGREPQHF. The CDR3 region has the DNA TGCGCCAGCAGCCAAGTGGTACTCGTTCAGGGCCGGGAGCCCCAGCATTTT.

The chain combines TRBV18 with TRBJ2-2; TRBD2 aligns across 12 bases. V trimming: 6 bases; J trimming: 0 bases; junction bases outside the gene matches: 8. CDR3 length: 18 amino acids. CDR1 is KGHSH, CDR2 LQKENI, per germline. The CDR3 loop is CASSNRLAGASNTGELFF. In DNA form, the CDR3 reads TGTGCCAGCTCCAACCGACTAGCGGGAGCGTCGAACACCGGGGAGCTGTTTTTT.

The CDR3 here is CASSPPLRGGPYNQPQHF. CDR3 sequence (DNA): TGTGCCAGCAGTCCACCCCTCCGGGGGGGGCCCTACAATCAGCCCCAGCATTTT. The chain links TRBV28 to TRBJ1-5, with D possibly TRBD1 on 6 matching bases. The CDR3 is 18 amino acids. V lost 5 bases and J 3 bases, leaving 23 bases between the germline ends. The germline V gene has CDR1 MDHEN and CDR2 SYDVKM.

CDR3 amino acids: CASSQVRQGASHNEQFF. For the CDR3, the DNA is TGCGCCAGCAGCCAAGTTCGACAGGGGGCTAGTCACAATGAGCAGTTCTTC. The chain links TRBV4-1 to TRBJ2-1, with 10 bases matching TRBD1. Trimming cost V 1 base and J 5 bases; bases outside gene matches: 8. Germline V gives CDR1 MGHRA, CDR2 YSYEKL. The CDR3 totals 17 residues.

The chain is built from TRBV4-1 and TRBJ1-5, with D hard to call. The V and J ends lost 7 bases and 4 bases respectively, with 23 bases between them. Germline CDR1 MGHRA, CDR2 YSYEKL. The CDR3 totals 17 residues. The CDR3 spells CASTLGHPQRGNQPQHF. CDR3 coding DNA: TGCGCCAGCACACTTGGGCACCCCCAACGTGGAAATCAGCCCCAGCATTTT.

The chain carries TRBV19 and TRBJ1-3; D is undetermined. V was trimmed by 0 bases and J by 0 bases, leaving 3 bases between them. CDR3 length: 14 residues. The germline V gene has CDR1 LNHDA and CDR2 SQIVND (reference sequence). CDR3 residues: CASSIDNSGNTIYF. DNA of the CDR3: TGTGCCAGTAGTATAGACAACTCTGGAAACACCATATATTTT.

Notes on this clone: The sample holds other DNA sequences that translate to the same CDR3. The chain uses TRBV5-1 and TRBJ2-5; D might be TRBD2 (6 bases). Trimming removed 0 bases from V and 5 bases from J, with 11 bases in between. Germline V gives CDR1 SGHRS, CDR2 YFSETQ. This CDR3 has 14 amino acids. In DNA form, the CDR3 reads TGCGCCAGCAGCTTGGTTGGGGGGTCGGAGACCCAGTACTTC. Protein product: CASSLVGGSETQYF.

The CDR3 protein is CASMGQRTGIRTSGGVGEQFF. The DNA for the CDR3 is TGTGCCAGCATGGGGCAGCGGACAGGGATCCGGACTAGCGGGGGGGTCGGTGAGCAGTTCTTC. This chain connects TRBV27 to TRBJ2-1; 15 nucleotides match TRBD2. CDR3 size: 21 residues. Germline CDR1 MNHEY, CDR2 SMNVEV (reference sequence). Germline trimming cut 7 bases from V and 9 bases from J; bases unmatched to any gene: 25.

The rearrangement links TRBV9 to TRBJ2-1, with D possibly being TRBD2 (6 bases). Trimming took off 4 bases at V and 0 bases at J, with 14 bases between the two ends. CDR1 is SGDLS and CDR2 is YYNGEE in the germline V gene. The CDR3 totals 16 residues. CDR3 sequence: CASSTAAGGSYNEQFF. The CDR3 DNA sequence: TGTGCCAGCAGCACCGCCGCCGGGGGCTCCTACAATGAGCAGTTCTTC.

This clone occurred a few times. The chain is built from TRBV11-2 and TRBJ2-3; TRBD2 might be the D (7 bases). The CDR3 covers 17 residues. CDR1 and CDR2 from the germline V gene are SGHAT and FQNNGV. V dropped 5 bases and J dropped 4 bases, with 22 bases sitting between them. For the CDR3, the DNA is TGTGCCAGCAGCCCGGGGGGCGGGGGAAGTTGGGCAGATACGCAGTATTTT. This translates into CASSPGGGGSWADTQYF.

The count of this clone is one. CDR3 DNA: TGTGCCAGCAGCTCCCCGGGGGACAAAAACATTCAGTACTTC. Its translation is CASSSPGDKNIQYF. The chain joins TRBV5-4 to TRBJ2-4; weak D call: TRBD2 (6 bases). The CDR3 is 14 residues long. The V end lost 3 bases, the J end lost 3 bases, and 10 bases lay between the germline ends. Germline values: CDR1 SGHNT, CDR2 YYREEE (reference sequence).

As concerns this clone: Relative to the germline gene, one junction end is altered; a read error may explain this. V gene TRBV7-9 combines with J gene TRBJ1-2; TRBD1 agrees at 7 bases. The germline CDR1 and CDR2 sequences are SEHNR and FQNEAQ (reference sequence). The CDR3 sequence is 19 residues long. Written as DNA, the CDR3 is TGTTCCAGCAGCTCCACGGGGGCGAAAGGGACAGCGAAATCCTATGGCTACACCTTC. Its translation: CSSSSTGAKGTAKSYGYTF.

The chain uses TRBV5-6 and TRBJ2-5, with TRBD2 identical over 13 bases. This CDR3 region has 17 residues. Germline CDR1 reads SGHDT; CDR2 reads YYEEEE. V lost 0 bases to trimming and J lost 5 bases; unmatched junction nucleotides: 7. CDR3 DNA: TGTGCCAGCAGCTTGGTTACTAGCGGGGGGGCCGGGGAGACCCAGTACTTC. The encoded protein is CASSLVTSGGAGETQYF.

CDR3 loop: CAISEETGYTEAFF. CDR3 DNA: TGTGCCATCAGTGAAGAGACGGGATACACTGAAGCTTTCTTT. The gene calls are TRBV10-3 and TRBJ1-1; D call uncertain. Trimming pared 3 bases from V and 3 bases from J, leaving 11 bases between. CDR3 length equals 14 residues. The V gene's germline CDR1 is ENHRY and CDR2 SYGVKD.

This clone was detected only a few times. The chain employs TRBV2 and TRBJ2-5, with TRBD2 as a possible D gene (6 bases). Per germline, CDR1 SNHLY and CDR2 FYNNEI. Trimming removed 6 bases at V and 6 bases at J, with 14 bases between. The length of the CDR3 is 13 residues. CDR3: CASSPWGGKTQYF. CDR3 coding DNA: TGTGCCAGCAGCCCCTGGGGCGGGAAGACCCAGTACTTC.

This clone was recorded a few times. V gene TRBV7-6 combines with J gene TRBJ2-7; 7 positions agree with TRBD1. Germline CDR1 SGHVS, CDR2 FNYEAQ. The CDR3 sequence is 15 residues long. V lost 1 base, J lost 1 base, and 4 bases stayed unmatched. CDR3 sequence reads: CASSLVGTASYEQYF. CDR3 nucleotides: TGTGCCAGCAGCTTAGTTGGGACAGCTTCCTACGAGCAGTACTTC.

This clone appeared once. In DNA form, the CDR3 reads TGTGCCAGCAGCCCCCGGGGGGGCGGGCCCCAGTACTTC. Residues: CASSPRGGGPQYF. This chain links TRBV27 with TRBJ2-5; TRBD2 matches 8 bases. Trimming took 6 bases from V and 9 from J; bases not matched to a gene: 9. Germline CDR1 reads MNHEY; CDR2 reads SMNVEV (reference sequence). The CDR3 extends over 13 amino acids.

The V gene is TRBV28, the J gene TRBJ2-2; TRBD2 aligns across 7 bases. Losses at the gene ends were 8 bases for V and 3 bases for J; bases not matched to a gene: 6. CDR1 and CDR2 (germline): MDHEN, SYDVKM. The CDR3 sequence is 14 residues long. The CDR3 reads CASLTSVYTGELFF. Here the CDR3 DNA reads TGTGCCAGCCTCACTAGCGTGTACACCGGGGAGCTGTTTTTT.

V is TRBV6-5 and J is TRBJ2-7, with 7 bases lining up with TRBD1. Trimming removed 10 bases from V and 3 bases from J; junction bases left unmatched: 9. Germline CDR1 MNHEY, CDR2 SVGAGI. The length of the CDR3 is 13 residues. CDR3 sequence reads: CATSEGAFYEQYF. CDR3 DNA sequence: TGTGCCACCAGCGAGGGGGCGTTCTACGAGCAGTACTTC.

On this clone itself: One end of the junction does not line up with germline, which may come from a read error. The rearrangement links TRBV7-9 to TRBJ1-1, with D uncertain. CDR1 SEHNR and CDR2 FQNEAQ come from the germline V gene (reference sequence). The CDR3 covers 15 residues. CDR3 protein: CSSSPQAWQNTEAFF. CDR3 coding DNA: TGTTCCAGCAGCCCGCAGGCCTGGCAGAACACTGAAGCTTTCTTT.

The V call is TRBV11-2, the J call TRBJ2-1; 7 bases map to TRBD1. The CDR3 length is 15 residues. Unmatched junction bases numbered 8, after V lost 5 bases and J lost 4 bases. Germline V gene lookup returns CDR1 SGHAT and CDR2 FQNNGV. The CDR3 region has the DNA TGTGCCAGCAGCCCCACCGGGACAGTTTACAATGAGCAGTTCTTC. This sequence encodes CASSPTGTVYNEQFF.

V usage is TRBV7-9 and J usage is TRBJ1-6, with D perhaps matching TRBD1 (6 bases). V was shortened by 6 bases and J by 0 bases, with 12 bases between the two germline ends. The CDR3 extends over 16 amino acids. Germline assignment: CDR1 SEHNR and CDR2 FQNEAQ (reference sequence). CDR3 protein: CASRPTGSSYNSPLHF. CDR3 DNA sequence: TGTGCCAGCAGGCCGACAGGAAGCTCCTATAATTCACCCCTCCACTTT. Combining the CDR3 with reference TRBV7-9 and TRBJ1-6 gives the whole variable domain DTGVSQNPRHKITKRGQNVTFRCDPISEHNRLYWYRQTLGQGPEFLTYFQNEAQLEKSRLLSDRFSAERPKGSFSTLEIQRTEQGDSAMYLCASRPTGSSYNSPLHFGNGTRLTVT.

This sequence joins TRBV7-8 and TRBJ2-2; 9 positions match TRBD1. With V trimmed by 7 bases and J by 4 bases, 7 bases remained unmatched. CDR3 length: 15 amino acids. Germline values: CDR1 SGHVS, CDR2 FQNEAQ. CDR3 sequence reads: CASTRDRVATGELFF. CDR3 bases: TGTGCCAGCACCAGGGACAGGGTGGCCACCGGGGAGCTGTTTTTT. Drawing the rest from reference TRBV7-8 and TRBJ2-2, the complete variable domain is GAGVSQSPRYKVAKRGQDVALRCDPISGHVSLFWYQQALGQGPEFLTYFQNEAQLDKSGLPSDRFFAERPEGSVSTLKIQRTQQEDSAVYLCASTRDRVATGELFFGEGSRLTVL.

This clone was detected only once. The chain carries TRBV5-8 and TRBJ1-4; no clear D gene. CDR1 is SGHTS, CDR2 YDEGEE, per germline. V dropped 2 bases and J dropped 0 bases, with 11 bases sitting between them. This CDR3 is built from 16 residues. The CDR3 is CASSLALIPTNEKLFF. In nucleotides, the CDR3 is TGTGCCAGCAGCTTAGCCTTGATTCCAACTAATGAAAAACTGTTTTTT. Supplemented by reference TRBV5-8 and TRBJ1-4, the full variable domain reads EAGVTQSPTHLIKTRGQQATLRCSPISGHTSVYWYQQALGLGLQFLLWYDEGEERNRGNFPPRFSGRQFPNYSSELNVNALELEDSALYLCASSLALIPTNEKLFFGSGTQLSVL.

The chain uses TRBV11-1 and TRBJ1-6; a possible D gene is TRBD1 (6 bases). The germline V gene has CDR1 SGHAT and CDR2 FQDESV (reference sequence). The CDR3 is made up of 14 amino acids. Trimming removed 5 bases from V and 7 bases from J, with 12 bases in between. CDR3 bases: TGTGCCAGCAGCGCACAGGGTACCAATTCACCCCTCCACTTT. This gives the protein CASSAQGTNSPLHF.

This sequence joins TRBV5-6 and TRBJ1-2; no definite D call. Looked up from germline, CDR1 is SGHDT and CDR2 is YYEEEE. With 0 bases removed from V and 5 bases from J, the gap between germline ends came to 8 bases. The CDR3 spans 13 residues. The CDR3 loop is CASSLGQKYGYTF. The CDR3 nucleotides are TGTGCCAGCAGCTTGGGGCAGAAATATGGCTACACCTTC. Together with reference TRBV5-6 and TRBJ1-2, the CDR3 gives the full variable domain: DAGVTQSPTHLIKTRGQQVTLRCSPKSGHDTVSWYQQALGQGPQFIFQYYEEEERQRGNFPDRFSGHQFPNYSSELNVNALLLGDSALYLCASSLGQKYGYTFGSGTRLTVV.

This clone was observed a few times. This sequence joins TRBV11-2 and TRBJ1-1; the D is unclear. This CDR3 region has 12 residues. The ends were cut back, 6 bases at V and 7 bases at J, with 12 bases in the middle. The germline gives CDR1 SGHAT, CDR2 FQNNGV. CDR3 in DNA: TGTGCCAGCAGGCACACACCAATTGAAGCTTTCTTT. Translation gives CASRHTPIEAFF.

This chain joins TRBV27 and TRBJ2-1, with 7 bases fitting TRBD1. The CDR3 totals 15 residues. Germline-derived CDR1 and CDR2 are MNHEY and SMNVEV (reference sequence). V dropped 4 bases and J dropped 2; count of bases not matched to a gene: 5. As DNA, the CDR3 is TGTGCCAGCAGTTCCACAGGGGATGCCTACAATGAGCAGTTCTTC. Translation gives CASSSTGDAYNEQFF.

This rearrangement joins TRBV7-2 to TRBJ1-2; TRBD1 agrees at 10 bases. Unmatched junction bases numbered 8, after V lost 5 bases and J lost 5 bases. CDR1 is SGHTA, CDR2 FQGNSA, per germline. This CDR3 has 15 residues. In DNA form, the CDR3 reads TGTGCCAGCAGCCCCCGACAGGGGGCCCCGTATGGCTACACCTTC. Protein sequence: CASSPRQGAPYGYTF.